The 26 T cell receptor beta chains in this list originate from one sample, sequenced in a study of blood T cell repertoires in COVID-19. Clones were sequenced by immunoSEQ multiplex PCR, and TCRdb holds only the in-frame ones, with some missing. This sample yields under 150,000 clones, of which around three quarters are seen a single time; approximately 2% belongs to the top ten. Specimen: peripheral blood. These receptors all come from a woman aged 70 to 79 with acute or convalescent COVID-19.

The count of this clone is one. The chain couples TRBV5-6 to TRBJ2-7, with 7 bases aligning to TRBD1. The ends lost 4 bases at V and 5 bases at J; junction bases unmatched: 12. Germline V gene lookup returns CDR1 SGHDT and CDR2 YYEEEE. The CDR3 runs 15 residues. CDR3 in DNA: TGTGCCAGCAGCCTGTTAGGACAGGAGGACCACGAGCAGTACTTC. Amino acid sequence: CASSLLGQEDHEQYF.

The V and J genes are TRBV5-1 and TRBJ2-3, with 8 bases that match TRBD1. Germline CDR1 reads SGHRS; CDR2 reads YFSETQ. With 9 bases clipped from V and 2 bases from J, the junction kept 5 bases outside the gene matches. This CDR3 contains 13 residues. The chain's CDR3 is CATRDRSTDTQYF. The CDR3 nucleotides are TGCGCCACACGGGACAGGTCCACAGATACGCAGTATTTT.

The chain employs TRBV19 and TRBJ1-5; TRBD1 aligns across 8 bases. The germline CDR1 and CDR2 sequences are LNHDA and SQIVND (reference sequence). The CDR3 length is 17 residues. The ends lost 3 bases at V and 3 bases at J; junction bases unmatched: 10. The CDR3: CASSIQTTGGFNQPQHF. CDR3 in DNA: TGTGCCAGTAGTATTCAAACAACAGGGGGGTTCAATCAGCCCCAGCATTTT.

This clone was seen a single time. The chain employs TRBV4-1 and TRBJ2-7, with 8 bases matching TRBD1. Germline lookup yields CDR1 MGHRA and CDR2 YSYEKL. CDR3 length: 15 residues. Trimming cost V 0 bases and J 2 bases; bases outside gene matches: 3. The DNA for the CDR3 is TGCGCCAGCAGCCAAGAGGGGACAGGTCCCTACGAGCAGTACTTC. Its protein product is CASSQEGTGPYEQYF.

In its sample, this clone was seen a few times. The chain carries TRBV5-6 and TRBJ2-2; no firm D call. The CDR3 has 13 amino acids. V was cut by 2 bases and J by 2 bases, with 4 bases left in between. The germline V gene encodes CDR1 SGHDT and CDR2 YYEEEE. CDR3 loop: CASSFLNTGELFF. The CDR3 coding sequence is TGTGCCAGCAGCTTCCTCAACACCGGGGAGCTGTTTTTT.

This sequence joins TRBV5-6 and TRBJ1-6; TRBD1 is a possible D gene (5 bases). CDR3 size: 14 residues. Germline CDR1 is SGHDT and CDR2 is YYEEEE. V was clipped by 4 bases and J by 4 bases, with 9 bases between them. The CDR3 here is CASSQRQYNSPLHF. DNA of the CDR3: TGTGCCAGCAGCCAAAGACAGTATAATTCACCCCTCCACTTT.

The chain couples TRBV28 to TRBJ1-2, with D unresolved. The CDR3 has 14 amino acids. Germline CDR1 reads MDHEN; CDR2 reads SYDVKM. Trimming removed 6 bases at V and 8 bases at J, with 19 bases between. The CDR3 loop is CASSRTREVTGYTF. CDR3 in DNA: TGTGCCAGCAGCCGTACTAGGGAGGTGACGGGCTACACCTTC.

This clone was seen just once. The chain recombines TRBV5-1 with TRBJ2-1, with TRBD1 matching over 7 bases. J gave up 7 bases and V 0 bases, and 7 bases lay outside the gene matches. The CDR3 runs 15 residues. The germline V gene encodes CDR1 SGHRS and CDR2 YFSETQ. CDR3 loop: CASSLVQGWPNEQFF. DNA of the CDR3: TGCGCCAGCAGCTTGGTACAGGGGTGGCCTAATGAGCAGTTCTTC.

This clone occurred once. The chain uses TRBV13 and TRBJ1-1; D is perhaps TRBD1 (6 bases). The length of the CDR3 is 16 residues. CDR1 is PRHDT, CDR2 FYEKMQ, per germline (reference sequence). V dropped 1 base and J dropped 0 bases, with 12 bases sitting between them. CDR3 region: CASSLAGAGVNTEAFF. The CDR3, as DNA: TGTGCCAGCAGCTTAGCGGGGGCGGGGGTGAACACTGAAGCTTTCTTT.

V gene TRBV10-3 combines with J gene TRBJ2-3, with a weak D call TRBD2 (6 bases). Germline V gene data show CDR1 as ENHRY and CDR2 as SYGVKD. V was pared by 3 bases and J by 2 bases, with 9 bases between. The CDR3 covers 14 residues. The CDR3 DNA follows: TGTGCCATCAGTGATCAGCGGGCCACAGATACGCAGTATTTT. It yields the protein CAISDQRATDTQYF.

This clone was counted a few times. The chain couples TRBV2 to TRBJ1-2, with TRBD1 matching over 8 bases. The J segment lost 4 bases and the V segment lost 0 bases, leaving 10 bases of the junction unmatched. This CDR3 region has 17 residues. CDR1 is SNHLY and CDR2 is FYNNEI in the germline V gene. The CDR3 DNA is TGTGCCAGCAGTGAAGCTTCGGGACAGGAGAGTCTCTATGGCTACACCTTC. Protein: CASSEASGQESLYGYTF. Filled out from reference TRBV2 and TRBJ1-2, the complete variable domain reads EPEVTQTPSHQVTQMGQEVILRCVPISNHLYFYWYRQILGQKVEFLVSFYNNEISEKSEIFDDQFSVERPDGSNFTLKIRSTKLEDSAMYFCASSEASGQESLYGYTFGSGTRLTVV.

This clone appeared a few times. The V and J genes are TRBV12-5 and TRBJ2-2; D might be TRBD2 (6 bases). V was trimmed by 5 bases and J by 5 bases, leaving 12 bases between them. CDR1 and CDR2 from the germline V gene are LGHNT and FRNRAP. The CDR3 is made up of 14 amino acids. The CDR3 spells CASGQGGGTGELFF. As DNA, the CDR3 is TGTGCTAGTGGTCAGGGAGGAGGGACCGGGGAGCTGTTTTTT.

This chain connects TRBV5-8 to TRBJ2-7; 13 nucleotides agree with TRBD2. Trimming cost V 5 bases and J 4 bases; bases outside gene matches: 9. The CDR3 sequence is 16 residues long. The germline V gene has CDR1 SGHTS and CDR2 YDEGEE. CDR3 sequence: CASRFPPGLAGYEQYF. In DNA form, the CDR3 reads TGTGCCAGCAGGTTTCCCCCGGGACTAGCGGGGTACGAGCAGTACTTC. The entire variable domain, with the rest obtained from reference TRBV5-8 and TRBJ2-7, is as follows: EAGVTQSPTHLIKTRGQQATLRCSPISGHTSVYWYQQALGLGLQFLLWYDEGEERNRGNFPPRFSGRQFPNYSSELNVNALELEDSALYLCASRFPPGLAGYEQYFGPGTRLTVT.

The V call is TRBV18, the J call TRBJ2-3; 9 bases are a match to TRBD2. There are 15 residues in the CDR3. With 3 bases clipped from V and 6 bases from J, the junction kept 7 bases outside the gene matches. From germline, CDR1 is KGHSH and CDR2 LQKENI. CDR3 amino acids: CASSPPGLAADTQYF. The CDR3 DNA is TGTGCCAGCTCACCTCCGGGACTAGCTGCGGATACGCAGTATTTT.

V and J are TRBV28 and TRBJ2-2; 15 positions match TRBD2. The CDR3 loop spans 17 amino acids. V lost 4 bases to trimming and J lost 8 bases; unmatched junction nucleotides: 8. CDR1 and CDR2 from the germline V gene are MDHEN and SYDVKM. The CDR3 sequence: CASSYLGLAGGGGELFF. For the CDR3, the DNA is TGTGCCAGCAGTTACCTCGGACTAGCGGGAGGGGGTGGGGAGCTGTTTTTT.

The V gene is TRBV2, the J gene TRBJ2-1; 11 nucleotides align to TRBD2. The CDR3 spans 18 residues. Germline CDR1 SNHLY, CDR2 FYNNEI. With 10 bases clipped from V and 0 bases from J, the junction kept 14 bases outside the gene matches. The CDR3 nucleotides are TGTGCCACCCAATTTGGGCTAGCGGGAGGTTTCTCCTACAATGAGCAGTTCTTC. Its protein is CATQFGLAGGFSYNEQFF.

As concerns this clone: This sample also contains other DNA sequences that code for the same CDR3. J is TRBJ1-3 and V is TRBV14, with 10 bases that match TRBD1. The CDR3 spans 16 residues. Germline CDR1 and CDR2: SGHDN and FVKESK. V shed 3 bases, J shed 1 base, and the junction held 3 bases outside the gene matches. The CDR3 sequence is CASSQRTGGSGNTIYF. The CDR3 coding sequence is TGTGCCAGCAGCCAGCGGACAGGGGGTTCTGGAAACACCATATATTTT.

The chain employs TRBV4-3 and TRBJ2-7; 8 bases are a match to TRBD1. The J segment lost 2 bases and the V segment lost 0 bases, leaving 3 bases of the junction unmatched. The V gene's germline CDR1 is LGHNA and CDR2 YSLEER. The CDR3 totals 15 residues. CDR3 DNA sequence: TGCGCCAGCAGCCAAGACAGGGGGCGAGCCTACGAGCAGTACTTC. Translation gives CASSQDRGRAYEQYF.

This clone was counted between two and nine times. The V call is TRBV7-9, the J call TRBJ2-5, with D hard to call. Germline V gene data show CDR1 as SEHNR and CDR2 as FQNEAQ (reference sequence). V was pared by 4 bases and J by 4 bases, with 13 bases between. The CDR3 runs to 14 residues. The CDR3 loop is CASSSLVALETQYF. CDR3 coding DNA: TGTGCCAGCAGCTCTCTAGTGGCTCTAGAGACCCAGTACTTC.

CDR3 in DNA: TGTGCCAGCAGTTACATCGGGACAGGAGGAAATGAAAAACTGTTTTTT. This encodes CASSYIGTGGNEKLFF. The V and J genes are TRBV28 and TRBJ1-4; 8 bases line up with TRBD1. Germline V lookup: CDR1 MDHEN, CDR2 SYDVKM. The ends lost 4 bases at V and 5 bases at J; junction bases unmatched: 9. This CDR3 has 16 residues.

The DNA for the CDR3 is TGTGCCAGCAGCCGACAGGGGGATCAGCCCCAGCATTTT. Translated: CASSRQGDQPQHF. The chain uses TRBV6-6 and TRBJ1-5; 9 positions match TRBD1. The germline V gene encodes CDR1 MNHNY and CDR2 SVGAGI (reference sequence). This CDR3 is built from 13 residues. V lost 6 bases and J lost 5; bases outside the gene matches: 2.

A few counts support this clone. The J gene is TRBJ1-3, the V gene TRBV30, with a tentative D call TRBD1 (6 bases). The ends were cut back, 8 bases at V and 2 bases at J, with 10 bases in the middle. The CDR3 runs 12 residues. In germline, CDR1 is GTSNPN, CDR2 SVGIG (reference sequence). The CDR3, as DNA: TGTGCCACAGGACAGCCTGGAAACACCATATATTTT. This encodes CATGQPGNTIYF.

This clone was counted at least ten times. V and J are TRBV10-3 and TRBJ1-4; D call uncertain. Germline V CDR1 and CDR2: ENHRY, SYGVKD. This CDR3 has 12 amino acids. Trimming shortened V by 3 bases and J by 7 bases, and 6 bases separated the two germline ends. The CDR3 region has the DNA TGTGCCATCAGTGATAACAGTGAAAAACTGTTTTTT. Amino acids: CAISDNSEKLFF.

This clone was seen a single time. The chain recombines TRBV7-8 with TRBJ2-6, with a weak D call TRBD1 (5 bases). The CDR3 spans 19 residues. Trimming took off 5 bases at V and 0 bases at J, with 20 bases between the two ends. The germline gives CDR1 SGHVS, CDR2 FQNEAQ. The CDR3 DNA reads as TGTGCCAGCAGCCCCCCGGGCAGGGCTTTCCTCTCTGGGGCCAACGTCCTGACTTTC. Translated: CASSPPGRAFLSGANVLTF.

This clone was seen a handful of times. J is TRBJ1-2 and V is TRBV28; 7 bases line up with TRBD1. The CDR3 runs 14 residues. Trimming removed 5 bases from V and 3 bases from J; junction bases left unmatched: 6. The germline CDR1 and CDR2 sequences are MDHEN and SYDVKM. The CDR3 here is CASSPSDRDYGYTF. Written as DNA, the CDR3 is TGTGCCAGCAGTCCCTCCGACAGGGACTATGGCTACACCTTC.

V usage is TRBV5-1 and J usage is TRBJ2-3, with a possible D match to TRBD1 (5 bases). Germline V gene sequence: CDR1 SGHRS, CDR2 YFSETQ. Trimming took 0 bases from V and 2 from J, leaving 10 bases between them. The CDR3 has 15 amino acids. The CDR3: CASSLAGHVTDTQYF. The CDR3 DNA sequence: TGCGCCAGCAGCTTGGCTGGACATGTCACAGATACGCAGTATTTT. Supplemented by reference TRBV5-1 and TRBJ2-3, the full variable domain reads KAGVTQTPRYLIKTRGQQVTLSCSPISGHRSVSWYQQTPGQGLQFLFEYFSETQRNKGNFPGRFSGRQFSNSRSEMNVSTLELGDSALYLCASSLAGHVTDTQYFGPGTRLTVL.